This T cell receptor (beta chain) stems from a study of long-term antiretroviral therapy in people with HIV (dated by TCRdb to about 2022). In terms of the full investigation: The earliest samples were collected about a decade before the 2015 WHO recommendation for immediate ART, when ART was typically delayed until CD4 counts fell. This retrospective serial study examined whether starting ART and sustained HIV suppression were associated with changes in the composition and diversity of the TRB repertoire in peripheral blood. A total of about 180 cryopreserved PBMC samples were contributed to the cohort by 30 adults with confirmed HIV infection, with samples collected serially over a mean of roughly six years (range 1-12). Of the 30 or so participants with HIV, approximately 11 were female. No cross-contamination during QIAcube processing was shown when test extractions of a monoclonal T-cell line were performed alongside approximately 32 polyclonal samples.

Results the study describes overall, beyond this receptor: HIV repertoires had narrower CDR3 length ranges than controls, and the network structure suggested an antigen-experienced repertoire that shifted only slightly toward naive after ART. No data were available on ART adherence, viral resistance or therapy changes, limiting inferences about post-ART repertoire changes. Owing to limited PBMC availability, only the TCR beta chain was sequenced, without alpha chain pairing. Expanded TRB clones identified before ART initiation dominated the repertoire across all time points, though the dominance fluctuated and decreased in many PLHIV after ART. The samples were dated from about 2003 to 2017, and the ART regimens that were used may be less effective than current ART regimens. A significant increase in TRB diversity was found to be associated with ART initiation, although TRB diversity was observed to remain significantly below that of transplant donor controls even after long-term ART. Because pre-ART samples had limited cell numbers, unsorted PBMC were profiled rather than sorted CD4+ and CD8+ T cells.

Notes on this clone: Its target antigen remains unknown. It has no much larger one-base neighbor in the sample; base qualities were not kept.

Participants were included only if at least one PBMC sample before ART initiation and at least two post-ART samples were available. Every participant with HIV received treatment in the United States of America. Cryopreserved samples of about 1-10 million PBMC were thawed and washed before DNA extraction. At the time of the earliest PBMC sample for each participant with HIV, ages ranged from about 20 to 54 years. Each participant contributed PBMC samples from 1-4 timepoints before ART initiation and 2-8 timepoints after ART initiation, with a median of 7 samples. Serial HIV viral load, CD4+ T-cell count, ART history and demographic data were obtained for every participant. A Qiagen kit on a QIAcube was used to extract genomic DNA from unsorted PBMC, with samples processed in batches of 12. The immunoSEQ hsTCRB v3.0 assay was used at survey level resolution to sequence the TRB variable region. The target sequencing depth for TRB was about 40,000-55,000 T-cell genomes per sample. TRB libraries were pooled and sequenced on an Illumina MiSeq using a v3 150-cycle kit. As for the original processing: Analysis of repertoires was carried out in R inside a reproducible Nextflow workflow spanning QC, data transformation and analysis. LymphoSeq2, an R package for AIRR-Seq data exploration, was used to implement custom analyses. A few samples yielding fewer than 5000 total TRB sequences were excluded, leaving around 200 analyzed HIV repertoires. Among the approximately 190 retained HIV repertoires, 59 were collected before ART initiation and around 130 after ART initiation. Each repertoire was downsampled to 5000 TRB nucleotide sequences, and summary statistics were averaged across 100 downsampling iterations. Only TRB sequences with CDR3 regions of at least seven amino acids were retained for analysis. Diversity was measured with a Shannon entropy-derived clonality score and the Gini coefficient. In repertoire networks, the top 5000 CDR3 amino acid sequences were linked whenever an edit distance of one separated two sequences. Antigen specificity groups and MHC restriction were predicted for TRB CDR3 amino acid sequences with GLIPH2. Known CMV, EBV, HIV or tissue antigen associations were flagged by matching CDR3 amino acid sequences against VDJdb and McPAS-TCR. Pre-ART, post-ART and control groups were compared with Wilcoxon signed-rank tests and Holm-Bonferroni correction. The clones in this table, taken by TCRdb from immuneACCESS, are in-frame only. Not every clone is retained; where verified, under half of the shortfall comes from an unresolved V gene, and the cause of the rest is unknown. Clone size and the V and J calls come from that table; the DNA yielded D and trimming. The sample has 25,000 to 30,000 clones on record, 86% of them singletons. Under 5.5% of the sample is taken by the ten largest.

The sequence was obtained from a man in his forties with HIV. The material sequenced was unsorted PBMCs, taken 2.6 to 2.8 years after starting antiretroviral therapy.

The DNA sequence is TGCGCCAGCAGTGGACTAGCGGGAGGATATGAGCAGTTCTTC. Its translation reads: CASSGLAGGYEQFF. The sequence links TRBV10-2 to TRBJ2-1, with 13 bases in between that match TRBD2. Trimmed from V: 4 bases; trimmed from J: 8 bases; junction bases lacking a gene match: 2. The CDR3 starts with the cysteine, ends with the phenylalanine, and has 14 residues. The sequence is cut down to CDR3 DNA, 42 bases in frame from base 1. According to the germline V gene, CDR1 reads WSHSY and CDR2 reads SAAADI.